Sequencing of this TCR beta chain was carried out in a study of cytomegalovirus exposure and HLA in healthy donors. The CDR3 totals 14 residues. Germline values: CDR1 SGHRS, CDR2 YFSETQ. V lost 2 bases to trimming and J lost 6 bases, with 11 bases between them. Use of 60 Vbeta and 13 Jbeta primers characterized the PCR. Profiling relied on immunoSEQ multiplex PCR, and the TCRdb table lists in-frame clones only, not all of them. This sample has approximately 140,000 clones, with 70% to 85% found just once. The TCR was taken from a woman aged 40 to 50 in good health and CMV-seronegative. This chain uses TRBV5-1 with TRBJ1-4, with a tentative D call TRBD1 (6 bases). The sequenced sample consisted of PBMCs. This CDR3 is CASSFRGPHEKLFF. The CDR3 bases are TGCGCCAGCAGCTTCAGGGGCCCCCATGAAAAACTGTTTTTT.